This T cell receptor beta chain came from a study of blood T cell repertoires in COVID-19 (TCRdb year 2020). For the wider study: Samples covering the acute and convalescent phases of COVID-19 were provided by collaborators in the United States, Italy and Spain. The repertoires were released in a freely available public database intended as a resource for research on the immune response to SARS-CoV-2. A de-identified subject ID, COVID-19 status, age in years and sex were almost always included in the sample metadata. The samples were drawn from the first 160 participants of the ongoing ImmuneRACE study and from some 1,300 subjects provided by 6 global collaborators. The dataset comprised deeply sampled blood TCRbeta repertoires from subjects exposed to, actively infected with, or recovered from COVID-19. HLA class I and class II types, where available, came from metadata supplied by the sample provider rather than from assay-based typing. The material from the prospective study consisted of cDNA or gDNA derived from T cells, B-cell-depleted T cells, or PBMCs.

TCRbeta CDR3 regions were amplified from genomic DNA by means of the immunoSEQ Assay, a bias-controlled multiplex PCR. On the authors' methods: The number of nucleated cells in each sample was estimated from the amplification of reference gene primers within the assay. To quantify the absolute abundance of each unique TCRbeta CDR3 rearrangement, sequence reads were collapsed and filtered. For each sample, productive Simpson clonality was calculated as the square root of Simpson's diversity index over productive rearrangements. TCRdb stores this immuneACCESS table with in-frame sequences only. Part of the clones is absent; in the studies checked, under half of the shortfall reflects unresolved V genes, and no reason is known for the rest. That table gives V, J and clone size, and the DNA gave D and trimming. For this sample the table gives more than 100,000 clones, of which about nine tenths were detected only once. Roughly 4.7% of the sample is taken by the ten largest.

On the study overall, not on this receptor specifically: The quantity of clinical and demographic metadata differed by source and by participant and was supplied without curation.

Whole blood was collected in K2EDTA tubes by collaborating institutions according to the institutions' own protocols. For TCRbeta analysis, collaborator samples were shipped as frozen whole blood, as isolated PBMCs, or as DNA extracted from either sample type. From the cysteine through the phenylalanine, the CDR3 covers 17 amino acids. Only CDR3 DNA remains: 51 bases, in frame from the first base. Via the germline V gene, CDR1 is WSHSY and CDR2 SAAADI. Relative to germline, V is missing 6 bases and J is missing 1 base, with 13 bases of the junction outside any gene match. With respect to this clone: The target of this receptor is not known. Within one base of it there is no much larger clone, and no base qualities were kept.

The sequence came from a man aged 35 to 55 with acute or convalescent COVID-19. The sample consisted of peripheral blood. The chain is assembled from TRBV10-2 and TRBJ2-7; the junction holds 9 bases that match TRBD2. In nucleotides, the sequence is TGCGCCAGCAGGAAAGCCCTAGCGGGAAGTGGTTCCTACGAGCAGTACTTC. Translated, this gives CASRKALAGSGSYEQYF.